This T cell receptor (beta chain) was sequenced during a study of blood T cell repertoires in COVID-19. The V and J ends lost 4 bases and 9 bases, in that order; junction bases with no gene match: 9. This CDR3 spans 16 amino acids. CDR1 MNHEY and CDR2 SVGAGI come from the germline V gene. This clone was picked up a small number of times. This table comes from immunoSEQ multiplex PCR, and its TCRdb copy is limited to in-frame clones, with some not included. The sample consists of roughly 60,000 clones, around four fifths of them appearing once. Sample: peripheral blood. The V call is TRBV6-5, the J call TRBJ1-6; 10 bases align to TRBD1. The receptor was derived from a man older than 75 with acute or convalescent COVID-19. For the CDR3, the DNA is TGTGCCAGCAGTTCACCGGACAGGGGGGATCTTTCACCCCTCCACTTT. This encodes CASSSPDRGDLSPLHF.